The text below deals with one T cell receptor beta chain. Its target is unknown. This record comes from a study of T cell responses to AZD1222 COVID-19 vaccine. The study, taken as a whole, reports: CD4 TCRs associated with vaccination spanned spike, dominating at 160-218 and 743-854. Two doses of AZD1222 preceded a rise in Spike-specific TCR breadth and depth. White British donors predominated, females outnumbered males, and clonal diversity was possibly underestimated.

Clones were sequenced by immunoSEQ multiplex PCR, and TCRdb holds only the in-frame ones, with some missing. This table holds around 150,000 clones, roughly 88% found once. Second-dose timings of about 4 or about 12 weeks were pooled. The source material was peripheral blood, sampled 28 days after the second AZD1222 dose. The source of this sequence is an adult who received the AZD1222 COVID-19 vaccine.

CDR3 in amino acids: CASSYLGGRGDGYTF. CDR3 DNA sequence: TGTGCCAGCAGCTATCTTGGGGGAAGGGGCGATGGCTACACCTTC. The J gene is TRBJ1-2, the V gene TRBV3-1 (or the pseudogene TRBV3-2), with TRBD1 as a possible D gene (5 bases). The germline CDR1 and CDR2 sequences are LGHDT and YNNKEL (reference sequence). V lost 5 bases, J lost 6 bases, and 19 bases lay in between. This CDR3 comprises 15 residues.